These 26 T cell receptor beta chains share one sample of origin, sequenced in a study of CD8+CD57+ T cells in acquired aplastic anemia. Genomic DNA was employed as the template in profiling TCR beta VDJ and CDR3. TCRdb processed the reads anew with MiXCR; each CDR3 protein has one entry. Of around 33,000 distinct CDR3 sequences listed, more than 75% are singletons. Sequenced sample: sorted CD4+, CD8+, or CD8+CD57+ T cells (not recorded which) from PBMCs. These receptors were taken from a human donor in good health, serving as a control.

This chain's CDR3 is CAIQGGYEQYF. Written as DNA, the CDR3 is TGTGCCATCCAAGGTGGCTACGAGCAGTACTTC. The chain links TRBV10-3 to TRBJ2-7; the D is unclear. The germline V and J ends were trimmed by 8 bases and 3 bases, with 8 bases remaining between them. The germline gives CDR1 ENHRY, CDR2 SYGVKD. This CDR3 is built from 11 residues.

The chain recombines TRBV7-9 with TRBJ2-1, with D possibly matching TRBD1 (6 bases). The V end was cut by 8 bases, the J end by 7 bases, with 12 bases between. The length of the CDR3 is 12 residues. Germline V CDR1 and CDR2: SEHNR, FQNEAQ (reference sequence). In nucleotides, the CDR3 is TGTGCCAGCGGATACGGGACAAATGAGCAGTTCTTC. It encodes CASGYGTNEQFF. The full variable domain, rest sourced from reference TRBV7-9 and TRBJ2-1, is DTGVSQNPRHKITKRGQNVTFRCDPISEHNRLYWYRQTLGQGPEFLTYFQNEAQLEKSRLLSDRFSAERPKGSFSTLEIQRTEQGDSAMYLCASGYGTNEQFFGPGTRLTVL.

V gene TRBV19 combines with J gene TRBJ1-6; D is unclear. Between the trimmed V and J ends, which lost 6 bases and 10 bases, there was a span of 19 bases. The CDR3 length is 15 residues. In germline, CDR1 is LNHDA, CDR2 SQIVND (reference sequence). The CDR3 protein is CASRESPLQLSPLHF. CDR3 DNA sequence: TGTGCCAGTAGGGAATCGCCTTTACAGCTGTCACCCCTCCACTTT.

This clonotype came up once. The chain combines TRBV7-3 with TRBJ2-7; 8 nucleotides match TRBD1. Germline lookup yields CDR1 SGHTA and CDR2 FQGTGA. Trimming took 5 bases from V and 3 from J; bases not matched to a gene: 9. This CDR3 has 15 amino acids. The chain's CDR3 is CASSLSPGTGYEQYF. In nucleotides, the CDR3 is TGTGCCAGCAGCCTATCACCCGGGACAGGCTACGAGCAGTACTTC. Filled out from reference TRBV7-3 and TRBJ2-7, the complete variable domain reads GAGVSQTPSNKVTEKGKYVELRCDPISGHTALYWYRQSLGQGPEFLIYFQGTGAADDSGLPNDRFFAVRPEGSVSTLKIQRTERGDSAVYLCASSLSPGTGYEQYFGPGTRLTVT.

The chain uses TRBV29-1 and TRBJ2-2, with 8 bases lining up with TRBD2. V shed 7 bases and J 6 bases; nucleotides not matched to a gene: 7. Germline loops: CDR1 SQVTM, CDR2 ANQGSEA. The CDR3 runs 13 residues. Written as DNA, the CDR3 is TGCAGCGCCGGTAATAGCGGGGCCGGGGAGCTGTTTTTT. The encoded protein is CSAGNSGAGELFF.

Only one count was recorded for this clonotype. The V and J genes are TRBV24-1 and TRBJ2-1, with 10 bases fitting TRBD2. With 4 bases clipped from V and 3 bases from J, the junction kept 2 bases outside the gene matches. The CDR3 extends over 15 amino acids. Germline V CDR1 and CDR2: KGHDR, SFDVKD. The CDR3 reads CATSEGTSDYNEQFF. CDR3 in DNA: TGTGCCACCAGTGAAGGGACTAGCGACTACAATGAGCAGTTCTTC.

The chain carries TRBV20-1 and TRBJ2-5; the match to TRBD1 covers 7 bases. Germline trimming cut 0 bases from V and 4 bases from J; bases unmatched to any gene: 5. CDR3 length: 14 amino acids. Germline CDR1 reads DFQATT; CDR2 reads SNEGSKA (reference sequence). CDR3 in amino acids: CSARDRQGPETQYF. The CDR3 DNA reads TGCAGTGCTAGAGACAGACAGGGACCAGAGACCCAGTACTTC.

This clonotype was counted a single time. The chain employs TRBV2 and TRBJ1-1; 8 bases fit TRBD1. CDR1 SNHLY and CDR2 FYNNEI come from the germline V gene. The trim removed 10 bases at V and 0 bases at J, leaving 1 base unmatched. CDR3 length: 12 residues. The CDR3 loop reads CATGGMNTEAFF. DNA for the CDR3: TGTGCCACAGGGGGCATGAACACTGAAGCTTTCTTT.

This chain connects TRBV25-1 to TRBJ1-6; 9 bases fit TRBD1. The CDR3 runs to 14 residues. Losses at the gene ends were 8 bases for V and 7 bases for J; bases not matched to a gene: 6. The germline gives CDR1 MGHDK, CDR2 SYGVNS. The CDR3 region is CASSGTGRNSPLHF. CDR3 bases: TGTGCCAGCTCTGGGACAGGGCGGAATTCACCCCTCCACTTT. Filled out from reference TRBV25-1 and TRBJ1-6, the complete variable domain reads EADIYQTPRYLVIGTGKKITLECSQTMGHDKMYWYQQDPGMELHLIHYSYGVNSTEKGDLSSESTVSRIRTEHFPLTLESARPSHTSQYLCASSGTGRNSPLHFGNGTRLTVT.

The V and J genes are TRBV15 and TRBJ1-5, with 12 bases matching TRBD1. Losses at the gene ends were 1 base for V and 2 bases for J; bases not matched to a gene: 3. CDR3 length equals 17 residues. Per germline, CDR1 LNHNV and CDR2 YYDKDF (reference sequence). CDR3 protein: CATSRGDRGLGNQPQHF. The CDR3 coding sequence is TGTGCCACCAGCAGAGGGGACAGGGGGCTTGGCAATCAGCCCCAGCATTTT.

V gene TRBV11-2 combines with J gene TRBJ2-1, with TRBD2 matching over 11 bases. V was pared by 5 bases and J by 4 bases, with 10 bases of the junction left unmatched. CDR3 length: 17 amino acids. Germline CDR1 is SGHAT and CDR2 is FQNNGV. This CDR3 is CASSPGSGGALYNEQFF. The CDR3 bases are TGTGCCAGCAGCCCAGGTAGCGGGGGGGCCCTGTACAATGAGCAGTTCTTC. The entire variable domain, with the rest obtained from reference TRBV11-2 and TRBJ2-1, is as follows: EAGVAQSPRYKIIEKRQSVAFWCNPISGHATLYWYQQILGQGPKLLIQFQNNGVVDDSQLPKDRFSAERLKGVDSTLKIQPAKLEDSAVYLCASSPGSGGALYNEQFFGPGTRLTVL.

The chain has TRBV25-1 and TRBJ2-7, with a possible D match to TRBD2 (6 bases). Germline values: CDR1 MGHDK, CDR2 SYGVNS. Trimming pared 2 bases from V and 7 bases from J, leaving 9 bases between. The CDR3 consists of 12 residues. The CDR3 bases are TGTGCCAGCAGTGAACTAGCGCGTGAGCAGTACGTC. Amino acid sequence: CASSELAREQYV.

In its sample, this clonotype was seen a few times. The chain carries TRBV20-1 and TRBJ1-2; no reliable D call. Trimming left V 0 bases short and J 5 bases short, with 13 bases between. Germline CDR1 and CDR2: DFQATT and SNEGSKA (reference sequence). The CDR3 length is 14 residues. DNA for the CDR3: TGCAGTGCTAGAGATTTACGGGCTCTTTATGGCTACACCTTC. It yields the protein CSARDLRALYGYTF.

The rearrangement uses TRBV2 and TRBJ2-5; D unresolved. The CDR3 sequence is 14 residues long. Trimming shortened V by 6 bases and J by 4 bases, and 15 bases separated the two germline ends. Germline loops: CDR1 SNHLY, CDR2 FYNNEI. The CDR3 protein is CASSPRAFGETQYF. The CDR3 nucleotides read TGTGCCAGCAGCCCAAGGGCCTTTGGAGAGACCCAGTACTTC.

The chain recombines TRBV10-2 with TRBJ1-1, with D unclear. Between the trimmed V and J ends, which lost 2 bases and 0 bases, there was a span of 13 bases. CDR1 WSHSY and CDR2 SAAADI come from the germline V gene. The CDR3 covers 16 residues. The DNA for the CDR3 is TGCGCCAGCAGTGAGACCCTTGGGCTAATGAACACTGAAGCTTTCTTT. It codes for CASSETLGLMNTEAFF.

CDR3 coding DNA: TGTGCCAGCAGCGTAGCCTCAGGATACTATGGCTACACCTTC. Amino acids: CASSVASGYYGYTF. V and J are TRBV9 and TRBJ1-2; D is ambiguous. V lost 0 bases and J 3 bases, leaving 9 bases between the germline ends. The germline V gene has CDR1 SGDLS and CDR2 YYNGEE. This CDR3 has 14 residues.

The chain joins TRBV15 to TRBJ2-2, with D uncertain. This CDR3 has 12 amino acids. Germline loops: CDR1 LNHNV, CDR2 YYDKDF (reference sequence). Trimming cost V 8 bases and J 2 bases, with 6 bases left between them. This CDR3 is CATGLNTGELFF. The CDR3, as DNA: TGTGCCACCGGTCTTAACACCGGGGAGCTGTTTTTT.

About this clonotype itself: A much more abundant neighbour one base away suggests this may be a read error. V usage is TRBV4-3 and J usage is TRBJ1-5; unclear D gene. CDR3 length: 13 residues. Per germline, CDR1 LGHNA and CDR2 YSLEER. Trimming took off 4 bases at V and 9 bases at J, with 13 bases between the two ends. The CDR3 loop is CASSRGSGRPQHF. Written as DNA, the CDR3 is TGCGCCAGCAGCCGAGGGTCTGGACGGCCCCAGCATTTT.

This chain links TRBV24-1 with TRBJ2-5, with D uncertain. Germline lookup yields CDR1 KGHDR and CDR2 SFDVKD. The CDR3 spans 13 residues. Trimming took 5 bases from V and 3 from J, leaving 9 bases between them. The CDR3 bases are TGTGCCACCAGTGCTAGTAGGGAAGAGACCCAGTACTTC. Protein product: CATSASREETQYF.

This chain connects TRBV7-8 to TRBJ2-2; D unresolved. From germline, CDR1 is SGHVS and CDR2 FQNEAQ. Deletions cut 5 bases from V and 6 bases from J, with 7 bases between. The CDR3 is 12 amino acids. CDR3 bases: TGTGCCAGCAGCCGGGTGGCCGGGGAGCTGTTTTTT. Translated: CASSRVAGELFF.

The V and J genes are TRBV7-2 and TRBJ2-3; possible D gene TRBD1, 5 bases. V lost 3 bases to trimming and J lost 1 base, with 5 bases between them. This CDR3 is 13 amino acids long. Per the germline V gene, CDR1 is SGHTA and CDR2 is FQGNSA. The CDR3 region has the DNA TGTGCCAGCAGCTTCAGGGGCACAGATACGCAGTATTTT. Translating gives CASSFRGTDTQYF.

This clonotype was counted at least ten times. This may be a read error: a much more frequent sequence differs by one nucleotide. This chain joins TRBV5-6 and TRBJ2-2; D may be TRBD2 (6 bases). This CDR3 has 15 amino acids. The germline gives CDR1 SGHDT, CDR2 YYEEEE. The CDR3 loop is CASSSPGSRSGGLFF. CDR3 nucleotides: TGTGCCAGCAGCTCACCGGGAAGCCGTTCCGGGGGGCTGTTTTTT.

This clonotype appeared once. The chain combines TRBV20-1 with TRBJ2-5, with 9 bases fitting TRBD2. After removal of 5 bases from V and 4 bases from J, the junction contained 5 bases not matched to a gene. Germline V gene sequence: CDR1 DFQATT, CDR2 SNEGSKA (reference sequence). This CDR3 spans 13 amino acids. The CDR3: CSADLAGSETQYF. In DNA, the CDR3 is TGCAGTGCTGATCTAGCGGGATCAGAGACCCAGTACTTC.

J is TRBJ2-6 and V is TRBV25-1; 7 bases align to TRBD1. The germline gives CDR1 MGHDK, CDR2 SYGVNS. V was pared by 4 bases and J by 2 bases, with 11 bases of the junction left unmatched. The CDR3 runs 18 residues. CDR3 loop: CASSAPTGLGTGANVLTF. Written as DNA, the CDR3 is TGTGCCAGCAGTGCCCCGACAGGGTTGGGGACTGGGGCCAACGTCCTGACTTTC.

The chain links TRBV2 to TRBJ1-6; D is uncertain. Trimming took 6 bases from V and 8 from J, leaving 11 bases between them. The CDR3 sequence is 13 residues long. Germline loops: CDR1 SNHLY, CDR2 FYNNEI. The CDR3 here is CASSEGQDSPLHF. DNA of the CDR3: TGTGCCAGCAGCGAGGGCCAGGATTCACCCCTCCACTTT.

In nucleotides, the CDR3 is TGTGCCAGCAACAAGAGGGGGGATTCCTACAATGAGCAGTTCTTC. Translation: CASNKRGDSYNEQFF. The rearrangement joins TRBV11-2 to TRBJ2-1; tentatively, D is TRBD1 or TRBD2 (6 bases each). Deletions cut 7 bases from V and 1 base from J, with 14 bases between. Looked up from germline, CDR1 is SGHAT and CDR2 is FQNNGV. The CDR3 has 15 residues.